The 10 T cell receptor beta chains listed next were all sequenced from one sample in a study of OX40 agonist ivuxolimab in advanced cancers. Some clones are missing from TCRdb's copy, which holds only in-frame ones; the method was immunoSEQ multiplex PCR. This table has about 90,000 clones, 70% to 90% appearing once. Here the sequenced sample was CD4+ or CD8+ T cells sorted from blood, taken in a trial of the OX40 agonist ivuxolimab. The receptors come from an adult with an advanced solid tumor such as melanoma, head and neck, liver or kidney cancer.

The chain combines TRBV7-8 with TRBJ1-2, with TRBD1 matching over 12 bases. Germline CDR1 is SGHVS and CDR2 is FQNEAQ. V trimming: 5 bases; J trimming: 2 bases; junction bases outside the gene matches: 6. This CDR3 contains 16 residues. CDR3 bases: TGTGCCAGCAGCCGGGACAGGGGGCTCATAAACTATGGCTACACCTTC. Translation: CASSRDRGLINYGYTF.

The genes are TRBV4-1 and TRBJ2-4, with unresolved D. This CDR3 comprises 14 residues. V lost 0 bases to trimming and J lost 8 bases, with 11 bases between them. Per germline, CDR1 MGHRA and CDR2 YSYEKL. CDR3 in DNA: TGCGCCAGCAGCCAAGATCAACATACGGACATTCAGTACTTC. Translated: CASSQDQHTDIQYF.

The rearrangement joins TRBV5-1 to TRBJ2-5; TRBD1 might be the D (6 bases). V lost 0 bases to trimming and J lost 5 bases, with 14 bases between them. Germline V gene data show CDR1 as SGHRS and CDR2 as YFSETQ. CDR3 size: 15 residues. The DNA of the CDR3 is TGCGCCAGCAGCTTGGTATTGGGGGCTCGGGAGACCCAGTACTTC. Protein product: CASSLVLGARETQYF.

The CDR3, as DNA: TGCGCCAGCAGCTTGGGCCGGGACAGGGGTATAGCTTTCTTT. Encoded protein: CASSLGRDRGIAFF. This chain uses TRBV5-1 with TRBJ1-1; TRBD1 aligns across 10 bases. This CDR3 spans 14 amino acids. V shed 0 bases and J 10 bases; nucleotides not matched to a gene: 6. The germline CDR1 and CDR2 sequences are SGHRS and YFSETQ. Complete variable domain (other parts from reference TRBV5-1 and TRBJ1-1): KAGVTQTPRYLIKTRGQQVTLSCSPISGHRSVSWYQQTPGQGLQFLFEYFSETQRNKGNFPGRFSGRQFSNSRSEMNVSTLELGDSALYLCASSLGRDRGIAFFGQGTRLTVV.

V is TRBV28 and J is TRBJ1-6; 7 bases agree with TRBD1. With V trimmed by 6 bases and J by 6 bases, 8 bases remained unmatched. The CDR3 length is 15 residues. Per the germline V gene, CDR1 is MDHEN and CDR2 is SYDVKM. The CDR3 sequence is CASRIDRQGNSPLHF. The CDR3 coding sequence is TGTGCCAGCAGGATTGACAGACAGGGTAATTCACCCCTCCACTTT.

This clone was detected only once. One junction end does not reproduce the germline sequence, and a read error may be involved. Distinct nucleotide sequences in the sample also encode this CDR3. V and J are TRBV7-3 and TRBJ2-1; a possible D gene is TRBD2 (6 bases). Germline CDR1 reads SGHTA; CDR2 reads FQGTGA. The CDR3 extends over 12 amino acids. The CDR3 sequence: CASSLTGDEQFF. The CDR3 bases are TGTGCCAGCAGCCTAACGGGGGATGAGCAGTTCTTC.

V is TRBV5-1 and J is TRBJ1-1; TRBD1 is a possible D gene (6 bases). The V and J ends lost 4 bases and 0 bases respectively, with 19 bases between them. The CDR3 sequence is 17 residues long. Germline-derived CDR1 and CDR2 are SGHRS and YFSETQ. Here the CDR3 reads CASSAPGGANMNTEAFF. The CDR3 DNA sequence: TGCGCCAGCAGCGCCCCCGGGGGGGCGAATATGAACACTGAAGCTTTCTTT.

The chain joins TRBV25-1 to TRBJ2-1, with D maybe TRBD1 (5 bases). CDR1 MGHDK and CDR2 SYGVNS come from the germline V gene. With 3 bases removed from V and 5 bases from J, the gap between germline ends came to 14 bases. CDR3 size: 15 residues. DNA for the CDR3: TGTGCCAGCAGTGACAGGCCAACGGACAACAATGAGCAGTTCTTC. Translated, it gives CASSDRPTDNNEQFF.

V is TRBV19 and J is TRBJ1-5; no reliable D call. Trimming cost V 0 bases and J 7 bases, with 16 bases left between them. CDR1 is LNHDA, CDR2 SQIVND, per germline (reference sequence). The CDR3 is 16 residues long. The CDR3 nucleotides read TGTGCCAGTAGTATAGATTGGTCGGCAGACGGCCAGCCCCAGCATTTT. Protein product: CASSIDWSADGQPQHF.

The chain couples TRBV12-2 to TRBJ2-5; the D call in the table, TRBD2, was not verified against the DNA. TRBV12-2 is described as a pseudogene. The CDR3 extends over 16 amino acids. In nucleotides, the CDR3 is TGTGCAAGTCGCTTGGGGCCTAGCGGGAGGGCAGAGACCCAGTACTTC. As protein: CASRLGPSGRAETQYF.